Sequencing of this T cell receptor beta chain was carried out in a study of early T cells in non-severe SARS-CoV-2 infection. cDNA molecules, individually, were tagged with unique molecular identifiers. TCRdb reprocessed the 5' RACE reads via MiXCR and lists one record per CDR3 protein. Among 110,000 or so distinct CDR3 sequences listed, around an eighth were seen once. V dropped 4 bases and J dropped 2 bases, with 9 bases sitting between them. The CDR3 spans 13 residues. Germline V lookup: CDR1 SGDLS, CDR2 YYNGEE. The table lists this clonotype with many counts. The chain is built from TRBV9 and TRBJ1-2; perhaps TRBD1 as D (6 bases). The sequence came from an adult who was a healthcare worker with PCR-confirmed SARS-CoV-2 infection or an uninfected control (not recorded which). What was sequenced was whole blood. CDR3 sequence: CASSQGQNYGYTF. CDR3 bases: TGTGCCAGCAGCCAAGGACAGAACTATGGCTACACCTTC.